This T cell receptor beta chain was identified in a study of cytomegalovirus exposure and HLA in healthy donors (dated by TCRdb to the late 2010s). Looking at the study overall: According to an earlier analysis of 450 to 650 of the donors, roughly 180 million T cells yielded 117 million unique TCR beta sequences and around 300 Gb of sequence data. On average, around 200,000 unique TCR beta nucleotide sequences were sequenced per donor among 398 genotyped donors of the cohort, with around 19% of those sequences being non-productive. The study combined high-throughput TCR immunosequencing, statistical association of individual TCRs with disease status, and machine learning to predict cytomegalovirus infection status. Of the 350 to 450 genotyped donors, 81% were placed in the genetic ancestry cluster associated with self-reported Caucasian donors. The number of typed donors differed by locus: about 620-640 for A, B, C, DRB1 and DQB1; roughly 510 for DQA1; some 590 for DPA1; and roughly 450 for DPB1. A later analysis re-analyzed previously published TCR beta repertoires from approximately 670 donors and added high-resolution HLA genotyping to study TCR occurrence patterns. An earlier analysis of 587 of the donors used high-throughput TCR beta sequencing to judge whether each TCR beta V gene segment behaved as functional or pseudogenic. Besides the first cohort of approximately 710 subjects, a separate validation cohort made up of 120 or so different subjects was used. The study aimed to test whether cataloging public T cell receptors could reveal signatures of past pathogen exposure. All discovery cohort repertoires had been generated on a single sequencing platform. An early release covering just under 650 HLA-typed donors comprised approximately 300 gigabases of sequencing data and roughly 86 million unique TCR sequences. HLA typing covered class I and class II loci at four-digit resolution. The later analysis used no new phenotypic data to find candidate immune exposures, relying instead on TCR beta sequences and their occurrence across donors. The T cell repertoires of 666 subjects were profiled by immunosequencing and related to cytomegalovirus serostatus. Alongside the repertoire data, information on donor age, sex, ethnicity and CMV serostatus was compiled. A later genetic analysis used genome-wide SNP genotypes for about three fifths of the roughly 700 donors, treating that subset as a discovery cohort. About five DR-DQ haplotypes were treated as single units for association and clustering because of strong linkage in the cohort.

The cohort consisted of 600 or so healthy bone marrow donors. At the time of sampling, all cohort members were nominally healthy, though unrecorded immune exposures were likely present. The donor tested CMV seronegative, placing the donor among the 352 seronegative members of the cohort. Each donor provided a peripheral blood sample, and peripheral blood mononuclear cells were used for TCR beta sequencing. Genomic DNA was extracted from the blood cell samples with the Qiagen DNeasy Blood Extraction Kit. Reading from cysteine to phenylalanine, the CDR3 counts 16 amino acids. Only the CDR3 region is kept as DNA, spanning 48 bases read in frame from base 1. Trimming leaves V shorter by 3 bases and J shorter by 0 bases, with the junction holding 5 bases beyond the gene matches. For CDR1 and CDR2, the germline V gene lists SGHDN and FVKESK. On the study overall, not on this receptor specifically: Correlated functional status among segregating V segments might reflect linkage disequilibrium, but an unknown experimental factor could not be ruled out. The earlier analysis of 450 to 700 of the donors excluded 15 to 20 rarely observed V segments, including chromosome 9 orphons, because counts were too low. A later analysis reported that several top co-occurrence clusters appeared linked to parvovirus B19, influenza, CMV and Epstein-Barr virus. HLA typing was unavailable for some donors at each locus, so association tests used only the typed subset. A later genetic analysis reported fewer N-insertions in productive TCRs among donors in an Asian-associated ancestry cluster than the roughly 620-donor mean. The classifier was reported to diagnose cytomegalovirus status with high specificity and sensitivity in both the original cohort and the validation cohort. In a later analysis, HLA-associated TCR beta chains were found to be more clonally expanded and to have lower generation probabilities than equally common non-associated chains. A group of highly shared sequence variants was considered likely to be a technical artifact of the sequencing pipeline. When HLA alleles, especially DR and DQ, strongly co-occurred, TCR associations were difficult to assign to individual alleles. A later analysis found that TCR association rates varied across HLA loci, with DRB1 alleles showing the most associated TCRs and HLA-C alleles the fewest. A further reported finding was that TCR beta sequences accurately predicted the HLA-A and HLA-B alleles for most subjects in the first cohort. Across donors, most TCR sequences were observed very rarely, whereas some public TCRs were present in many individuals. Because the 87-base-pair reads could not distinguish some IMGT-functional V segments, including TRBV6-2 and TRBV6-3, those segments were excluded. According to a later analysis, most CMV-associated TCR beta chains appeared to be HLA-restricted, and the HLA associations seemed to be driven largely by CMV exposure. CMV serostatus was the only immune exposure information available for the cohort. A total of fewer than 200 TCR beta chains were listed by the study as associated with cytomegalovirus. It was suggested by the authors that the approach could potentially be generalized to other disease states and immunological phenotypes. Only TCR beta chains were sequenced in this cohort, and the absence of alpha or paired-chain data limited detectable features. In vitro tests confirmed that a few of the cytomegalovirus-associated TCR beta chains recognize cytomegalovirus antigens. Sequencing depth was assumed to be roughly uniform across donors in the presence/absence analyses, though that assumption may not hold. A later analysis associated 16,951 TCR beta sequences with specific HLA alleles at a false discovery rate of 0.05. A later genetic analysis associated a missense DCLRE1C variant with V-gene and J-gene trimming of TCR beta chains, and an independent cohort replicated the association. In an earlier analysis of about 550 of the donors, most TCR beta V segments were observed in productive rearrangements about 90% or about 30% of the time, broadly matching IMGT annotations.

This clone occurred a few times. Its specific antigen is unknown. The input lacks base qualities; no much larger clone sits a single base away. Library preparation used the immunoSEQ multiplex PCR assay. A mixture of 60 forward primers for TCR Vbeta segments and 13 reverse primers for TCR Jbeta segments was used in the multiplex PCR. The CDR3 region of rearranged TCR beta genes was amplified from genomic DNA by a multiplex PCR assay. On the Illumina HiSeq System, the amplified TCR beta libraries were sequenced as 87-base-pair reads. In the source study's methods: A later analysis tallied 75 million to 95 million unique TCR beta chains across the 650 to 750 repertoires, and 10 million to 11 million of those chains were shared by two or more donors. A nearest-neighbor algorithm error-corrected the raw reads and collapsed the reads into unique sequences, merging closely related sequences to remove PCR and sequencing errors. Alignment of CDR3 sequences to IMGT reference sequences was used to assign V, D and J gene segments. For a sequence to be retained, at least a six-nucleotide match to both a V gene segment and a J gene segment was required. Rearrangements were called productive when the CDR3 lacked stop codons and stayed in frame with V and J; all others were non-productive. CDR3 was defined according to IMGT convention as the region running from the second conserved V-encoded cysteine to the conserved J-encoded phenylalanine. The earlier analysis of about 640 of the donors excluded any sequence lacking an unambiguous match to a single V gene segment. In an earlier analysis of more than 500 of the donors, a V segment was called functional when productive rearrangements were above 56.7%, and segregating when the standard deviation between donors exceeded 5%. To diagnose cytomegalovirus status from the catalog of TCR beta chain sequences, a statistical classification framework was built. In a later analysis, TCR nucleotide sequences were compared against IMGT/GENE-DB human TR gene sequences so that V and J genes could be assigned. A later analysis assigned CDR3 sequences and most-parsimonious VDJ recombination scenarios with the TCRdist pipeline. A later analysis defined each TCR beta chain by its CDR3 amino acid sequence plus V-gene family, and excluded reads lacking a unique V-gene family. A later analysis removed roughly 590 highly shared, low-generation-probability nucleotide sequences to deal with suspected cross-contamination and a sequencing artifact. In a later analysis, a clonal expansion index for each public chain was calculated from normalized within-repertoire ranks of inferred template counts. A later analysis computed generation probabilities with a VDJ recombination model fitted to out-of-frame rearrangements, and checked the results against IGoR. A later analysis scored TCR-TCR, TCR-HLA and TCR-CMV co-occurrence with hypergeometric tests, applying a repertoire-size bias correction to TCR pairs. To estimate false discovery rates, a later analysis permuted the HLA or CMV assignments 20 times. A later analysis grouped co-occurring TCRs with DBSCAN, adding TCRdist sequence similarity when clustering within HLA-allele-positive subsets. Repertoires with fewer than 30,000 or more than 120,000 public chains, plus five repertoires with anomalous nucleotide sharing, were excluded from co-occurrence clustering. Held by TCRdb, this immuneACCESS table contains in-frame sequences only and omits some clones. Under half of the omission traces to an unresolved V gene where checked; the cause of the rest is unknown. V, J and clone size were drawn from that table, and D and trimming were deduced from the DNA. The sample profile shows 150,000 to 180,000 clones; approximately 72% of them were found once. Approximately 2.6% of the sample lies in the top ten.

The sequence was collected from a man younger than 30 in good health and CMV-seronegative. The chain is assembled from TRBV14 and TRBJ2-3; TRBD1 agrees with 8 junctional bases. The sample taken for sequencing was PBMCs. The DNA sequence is TGTGCCAGCAGCCAGAGACAGGGGCTAAGCACAGATACGCAGTATTTT. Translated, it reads CASSQRQGLSTDTQYF.